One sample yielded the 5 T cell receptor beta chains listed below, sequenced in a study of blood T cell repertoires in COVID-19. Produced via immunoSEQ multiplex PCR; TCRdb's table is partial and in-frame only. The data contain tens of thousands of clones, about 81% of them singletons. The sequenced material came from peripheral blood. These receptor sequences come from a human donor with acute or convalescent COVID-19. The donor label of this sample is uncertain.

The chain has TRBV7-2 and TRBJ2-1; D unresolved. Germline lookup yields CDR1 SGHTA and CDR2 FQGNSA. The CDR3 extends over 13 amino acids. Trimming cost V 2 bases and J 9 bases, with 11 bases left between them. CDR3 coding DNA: TGTGCCAGCAGCTTATCGGCGAGAGGTGAGCAGTTCTTC. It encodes CASSLSARGEQFF.

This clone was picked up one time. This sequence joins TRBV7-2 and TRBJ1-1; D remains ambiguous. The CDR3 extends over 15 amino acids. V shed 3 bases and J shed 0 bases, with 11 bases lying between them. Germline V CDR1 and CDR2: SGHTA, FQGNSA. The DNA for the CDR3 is TGTGCCAGCAGCTTTCACAGAAATATGAACACTGAAGCTTTCTTT. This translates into CASSFHRNMNTEAFF. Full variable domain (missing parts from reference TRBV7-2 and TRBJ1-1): GAGVSQSPSNKVTEKGKDVELRCDPISGHTALYWYRQSLGQGLEFLIYFQGNSAPDKSGLPSDRFSAERTGGSVSTLTIQRTQQEDSAVYLCASSFHRNMNTEAFFGQGTRLTVV.

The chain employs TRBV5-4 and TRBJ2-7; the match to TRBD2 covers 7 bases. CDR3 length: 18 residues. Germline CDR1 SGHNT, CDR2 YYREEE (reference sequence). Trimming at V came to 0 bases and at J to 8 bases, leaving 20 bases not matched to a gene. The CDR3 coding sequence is TGTGCCAGCAGCTTGGATGGCTGGACTAGAGAGGGCCCAGCAAAGCAGTACTTC. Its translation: CASSLDGWTREGPAKQYF.

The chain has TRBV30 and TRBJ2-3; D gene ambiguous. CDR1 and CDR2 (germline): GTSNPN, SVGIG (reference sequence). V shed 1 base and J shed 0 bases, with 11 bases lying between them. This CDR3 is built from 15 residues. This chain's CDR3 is CAWSGGDDSTDTQYF. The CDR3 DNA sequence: TGTGCCTGGAGTGGAGGAGACGATAGCACAGATACGCAGTATTTT.

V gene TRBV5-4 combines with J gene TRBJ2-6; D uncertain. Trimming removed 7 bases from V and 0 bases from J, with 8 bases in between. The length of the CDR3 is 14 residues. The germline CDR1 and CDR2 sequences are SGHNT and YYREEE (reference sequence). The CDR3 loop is CASGNFSGANVLTF. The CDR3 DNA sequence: TGTGCCAGCGGCAATTTCTCTGGGGCCAACGTCCTGACTTTC.